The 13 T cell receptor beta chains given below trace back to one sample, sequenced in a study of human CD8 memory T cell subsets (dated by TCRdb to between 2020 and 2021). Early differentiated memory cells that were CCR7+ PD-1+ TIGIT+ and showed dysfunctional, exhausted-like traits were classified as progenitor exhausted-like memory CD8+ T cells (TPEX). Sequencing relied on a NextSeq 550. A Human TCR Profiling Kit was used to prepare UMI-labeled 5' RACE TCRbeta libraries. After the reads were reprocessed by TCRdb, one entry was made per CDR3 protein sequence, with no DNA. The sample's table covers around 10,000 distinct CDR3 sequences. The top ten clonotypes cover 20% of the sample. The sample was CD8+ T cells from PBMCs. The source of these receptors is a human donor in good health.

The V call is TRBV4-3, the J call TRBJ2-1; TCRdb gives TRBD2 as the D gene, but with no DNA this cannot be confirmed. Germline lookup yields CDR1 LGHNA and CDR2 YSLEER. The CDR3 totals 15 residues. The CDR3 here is CASSQRTSGNTEQFF.

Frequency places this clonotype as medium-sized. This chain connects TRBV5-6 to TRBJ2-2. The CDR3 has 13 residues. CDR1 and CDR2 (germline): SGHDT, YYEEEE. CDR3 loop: CASSFTFTGELFF.

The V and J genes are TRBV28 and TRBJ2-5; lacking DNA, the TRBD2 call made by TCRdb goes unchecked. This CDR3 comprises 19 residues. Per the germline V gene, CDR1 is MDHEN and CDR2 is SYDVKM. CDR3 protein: CASSSLLGLAGAKGETQYF.

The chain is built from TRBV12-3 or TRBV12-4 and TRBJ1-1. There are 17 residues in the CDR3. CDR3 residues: CASSSQVASEASTEAFF.

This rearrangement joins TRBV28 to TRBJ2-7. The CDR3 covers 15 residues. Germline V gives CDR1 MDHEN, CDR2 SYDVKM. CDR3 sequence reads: CASSYGDNSPNEQYF.

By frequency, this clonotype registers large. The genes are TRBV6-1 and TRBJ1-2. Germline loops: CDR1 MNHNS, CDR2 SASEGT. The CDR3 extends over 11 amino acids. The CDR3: CASSEYGGYTF.

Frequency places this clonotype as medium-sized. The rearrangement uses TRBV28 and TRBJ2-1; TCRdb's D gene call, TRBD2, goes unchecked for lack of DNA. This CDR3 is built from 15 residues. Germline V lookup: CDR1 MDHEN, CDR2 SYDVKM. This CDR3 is CASSHSLVSYNEQFF.

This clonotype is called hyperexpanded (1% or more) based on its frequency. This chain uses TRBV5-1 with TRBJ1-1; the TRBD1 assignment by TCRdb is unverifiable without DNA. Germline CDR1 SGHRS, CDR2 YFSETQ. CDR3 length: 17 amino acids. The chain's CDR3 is CASSLEAVGAVNTEAFF.

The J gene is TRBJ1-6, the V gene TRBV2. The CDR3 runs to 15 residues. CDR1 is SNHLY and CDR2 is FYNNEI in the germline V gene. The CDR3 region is CASKEPSGDNSPLHF.

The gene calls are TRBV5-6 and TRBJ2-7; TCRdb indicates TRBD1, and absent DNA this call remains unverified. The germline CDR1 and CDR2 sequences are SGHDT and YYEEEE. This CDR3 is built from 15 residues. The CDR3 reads CASSFPREVRGEQYF.

The CDR3: CASSLGPGRVNQPQHF. This sequence joins TRBV5-1 and TRBJ1-5; as DNA is missing, the TRBD1 call by TCRdb cannot be tested. CDR3 length: 16 residues. Germline V gives CDR1 SGHRS, CDR2 YFSETQ.

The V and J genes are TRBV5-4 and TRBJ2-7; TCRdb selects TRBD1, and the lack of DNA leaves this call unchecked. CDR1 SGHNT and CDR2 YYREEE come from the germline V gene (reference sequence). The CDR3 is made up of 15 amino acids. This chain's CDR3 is CASSLGDRGIREQYF.

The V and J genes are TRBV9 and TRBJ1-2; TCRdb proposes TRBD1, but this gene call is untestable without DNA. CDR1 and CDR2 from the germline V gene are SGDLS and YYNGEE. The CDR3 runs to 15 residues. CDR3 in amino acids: CASSPRERQGDGYTF. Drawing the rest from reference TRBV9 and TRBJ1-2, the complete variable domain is DSGVTQTPKHLITATGQRVTLRCSPRSGDLSVYWYQQSLDQGLQFLIQYYNGEERAKGNILERFSAQQFPDLHSELNLSSLELGDSALYFCASSPRERQGDGYTFGSGTRLTVV.